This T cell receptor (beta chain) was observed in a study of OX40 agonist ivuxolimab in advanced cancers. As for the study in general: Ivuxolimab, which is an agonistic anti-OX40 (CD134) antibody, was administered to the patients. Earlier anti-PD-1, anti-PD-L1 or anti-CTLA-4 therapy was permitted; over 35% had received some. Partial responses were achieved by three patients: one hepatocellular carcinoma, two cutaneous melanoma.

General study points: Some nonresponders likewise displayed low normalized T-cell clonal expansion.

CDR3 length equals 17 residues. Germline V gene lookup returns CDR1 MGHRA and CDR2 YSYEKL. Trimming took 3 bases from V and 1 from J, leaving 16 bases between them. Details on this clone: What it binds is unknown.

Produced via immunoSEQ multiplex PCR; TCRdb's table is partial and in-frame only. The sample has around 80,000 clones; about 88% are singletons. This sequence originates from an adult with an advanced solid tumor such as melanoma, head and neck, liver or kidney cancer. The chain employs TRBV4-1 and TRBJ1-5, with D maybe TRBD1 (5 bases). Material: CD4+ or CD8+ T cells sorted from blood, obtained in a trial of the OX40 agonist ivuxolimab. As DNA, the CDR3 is TGCGCCAGCAGCCATGGAATCGGACACCTGAGCAATCAGCCCCAGCATTTT. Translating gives CASSHGIGHLSNQPQHF.